Shown below are 6 T cell receptor beta chains from a single sample sequenced in a study of blood T cell repertoires in COVID-19. The protocol was immunoSEQ multiplex PCR, while the TCRdb copy is restricted to in-frame clones and leaves out a portion. Of approximately 250,000 clones in the sample, approximately 85% are singletons; the top ten hold less than 6.5%. The specimen sequenced was peripheral blood. The receptors stem from a man aged 50 to 60 with COVID-19, enrolled during active disease.

The chain has TRBV16 and TRBJ1-1, with D uncertain. The CDR3 extends over 13 amino acids. The V gene's germline CDR1 is KGHSY and CDR2 FQNENV. Trimming took 0 bases from V and 5 from J, leaving 7 bases between them. This CDR3 is CASSQSAGTEAFF. In DNA form, the CDR3 reads TGTGCCAGCAGCCAATCTGCGGGAACTGAAGCTTTCTTT.

The genes are TRBV4-2 and TRBJ2-3; 12 nucleotides agree with TRBD1. Trimming at V came to 2 bases and at J to 3 bases, leaving 6 bases not matched to a gene. CDR3 size: 17 residues. CDR1 is LGHNA and CDR2 is YNFKEQ in the germline V gene. The CDR3: CASSQRGQGAETDTQYF. CDR3 bases: TGTGCCAGCAGCCAAAGGGGACAGGGGGCTGAGACAGATACGCAGTATTTT.

The chain carries TRBV4-2 and TRBJ1-3; no clear D gene. Trimming left V 0 bases short and J 2 bases short, with 5 bases between. The germline V gene has CDR1 LGHNA and CDR2 YNFKEQ. The CDR3 is made up of 14 amino acids. The CDR3 is CASSQDNAGNTIYF. CDR3 DNA sequence: TGTGCCAGCAGCCAAGATAATGCTGGAAACACCATATATTTT.

This chain joins TRBV3-1 (or the pseudogene TRBV3-2) and TRBJ1-1; the match to TRBD1 covers 7 bases. CDR1 and CDR2 from the germline V gene are LGHDT and YNNKEL (reference sequence). V lost 7 bases and J lost 2; bases outside the gene matches: 4. The CDR3 runs 13 residues. The CDR3: CASNYRGNTEAFF. The CDR3 DNA is TGTGCCAGCAACTACAGGGGTAACACTGAAGCTTTCTTT.

The chain combines TRBV2 with TRBJ1-4; no clear D gene. The CDR3 runs 14 residues. Germline V CDR1 and CDR2: SNHLY, FYNNEI. The V end was cut by 4 bases, the J end by 0 bases, with 6 bases between. The CDR3 sequence is CASSGEATNEKLFF. DNA for the CDR3: TGTGCCAGCAGTGGTGAGGCAACTAATGAAAAACTGTTTTTT.

The V gene is TRBV27, the J gene TRBJ2-5; tentatively, D is TRBD2 (6 bases). The CDR3 consists of 15 residues. Germline V CDR1 and CDR2: MNHEY, SMNVEV (reference sequence). V was clipped by 8 bases and J by 5 bases, with 21 bases between them. The DNA of the CDR3 is TGTGCCAGCGCCGTGTCGGGGGATTTATGGGAGACCCAGTACTTC. Translated: CASAVSGDLWETQYF.